A single sample is the source of the 26 T cell receptor beta chains below, sequenced in a study of blood T cells in healthy people across ages. A J-beta primer mix and a sample-barcoded 5' primer were used in a second PCR of about 6 to 12 cycles. One entry per CDR3 protein, called by TCRdb with MiXCR from the 5' RACE reads. The repertoire holds about 570,000 distinct CDR3 sequences, with 25% to 30% as singletons. Sequencing was done on a sample of blood. These receptors were collected from a woman aged 70-85 years in good health.

This clonotype showed up just a few times. The chain recombines TRBV5-4 with TRBJ2-1; no definite D call. Trimming removed 5 bases from V and 6 bases from J, with 9 bases in between. CDR1 is SGHNT, CDR2 YYREEE, per germline (reference sequence). The CDR3 spans 12 residues. CDR3 residues: CASSGVFNEQFF. CDR3 coding DNA: TGTGCCAGCAGTGGGGTCTTCAATGAGCAGTTCTTC.

In its sample, this clonotype was seen a few times. V and J are TRBV12-3 or TRBV12-4 and TRBJ1-1, with D hard to call. The V end lost 2 bases, the J end lost 1 base, and 11 bases lay between the germline ends. The CDR3 covers 15 residues. CDR3 sequence: CASSLNGGSNTEAFF. The CDR3 DNA sequence: TGTGCCAGCAGTTTAAATGGAGGATCGAACACTGAAGCTTTCTTT.

This clonotype was picked up many times. This rearrangement joins TRBV11-2 to TRBJ2-5; TRBD1 agrees at 9 bases. V lost 1 base, J lost 4 bases, and 4 bases stayed unmatched. Per the germline V gene, CDR1 is SGHAT and CDR2 is FQNNGV. The length of the CDR3 is 15 residues. CDR3: CASSLGTGVGETQYF. Written as DNA, the CDR3 is TGTGCCAGCAGCTTAGGGACAGGGGTTGGAGAGACCCAGTACTTC.

This clonotype was counted many times. Here the CDR3 reads CASSLQGVNEKLFF. The CDR3 region has the DNA TGTGCCAGCAGCTTACAGGGGGTAAATGAAAAACTGTTTTTT. The chain recombines TRBV7-2 with TRBJ1-4; 7 nucleotides line up with TRBD1. This CDR3 has 14 amino acids. V lost 2 bases, J lost 5 bases, and 2 bases stayed unmatched. Per germline, CDR1 SGHTA and CDR2 FQGNSA.

This clonotype was counted many times. The CDR3 is CASSQEGGQKNIQYF. The DNA of the CDR3 is TGCGCCAGCAGCCAAGAAGGTGGTCAGAAAAACATTCAGTACTTC. The genes are TRBV4-3 and TRBJ2-4; D gene ambiguous. The V gene's germline CDR1 is LGHNA and CDR2 YSLEER. Trimming took 0 bases from V and 4 from J, leaving 10 bases between them. The CDR3 is 15 amino acids.

This clonotype was seen only a few times. The chain joins TRBV18 to TRBJ1-1; D is ambiguous. This CDR3 has 15 residues. V was shortened by 6 bases and J by 1 base, with 15 bases between the two germline ends. Germline CDR1 reads KGHSH; CDR2 reads LQKENI. Here the CDR3 DNA reads TGTGCCAGCTCCCGCCCCTCTGGCAGGAACACTGAAGCTTTCTTT. Amino acids: CASSRPSGRNTEAFF. The complete variable domain, with remaining parts taken from reference TRBV18 and TRBJ1-1, reads NAGVMQNPRHLVRRRGQEARLRCSPMKGHSHVYWYRQLPEEGLKFMVYLQKENIIDESGMPKERFSAEFPKEGPSILRIQQVVRGDSAAYFCASSRPSGRNTEAFFGQGTRLTVV.

The chain combines TRBV10-3 with TRBJ1-1; D is possibly TRBD1 (5 bases). CDR1 ENHRY and CDR2 SYGVKD come from the germline V gene. The CDR3 contains 13 residues. V lost 2 bases and J lost 7, with 11 bases in between. The CDR3 coding sequence is TGTGCCATCAGTGAGACACGGGGGGGTGAAGCTTTCTTT. It translates to CAISETRGGEAFF.

This clonotype came up a few times. V usage is TRBV20-1 and J usage is TRBJ1-3; 7 nucleotides line up with TRBD1. V dropped 3 bases and J dropped 6; count of bases not matched to a gene: 14. The CDR3 loop spans 16 amino acids. CDR1 and CDR2 from the germline V gene are DFQATT and SNEGSKA (reference sequence). CDR3 bases: TGCAGTGCTAGGTCCTCGCAGGGGGGGCCCGAAAACACCATATATTTT. It encodes CSARSSQGGPENTIYF.

In this sample, this clonotype turned up many times. The chain carries TRBV3-1 and TRBJ2-5, with TRBD2 matching over 7 bases. V lost 3 bases to trimming and J lost 11 bases; unmatched junction nucleotides: 9. The CDR3 consists of 13 residues. Germline V gene data show CDR1 as LGHDT and CDR2 as YNNKEL (reference sequence). The CDR3 loop reads CASSQGTLREQYF. CDR3 nucleotide sequence: TGTGCCAGCAGCCAGGGTACGTTGCGGGAGCAGTACTTC.

The sample holds a few counts of this clonotype. The chain couples TRBV6-2 or TRBV6-3 to TRBJ2-4; D is undetermined. This CDR3 is built from 13 residues. The V and J ends lost 0 bases and 6 bases respectively, with 6 bases between them. Germline V CDR1 and CDR2: MNHEY, SVGEGT. The CDR3 reads CASSYSAGNIQYF. CDR3 coding DNA: TGTGCCAGCAGTTACTCGGCAGGAAACATTCAGTACTTC.

This clonotype was seen only a few times. V is TRBV5-1 and J is TRBJ1-2; D is perhaps TRBD1 (5 bases). With 0 bases removed from V and 5 bases from J, the gap between germline ends came to 11 bases. Germline V gene sequence: CDR1 SGHRS, CDR2 YFSETQ. The CDR3 spans 14 residues. CDR3 coding DNA: TGCGCCAGCAGCTTGGCCCTGGCAGGGTATGGCTACACCTTC. This gives the protein CASSLALAGYGYTF.

This clonotype was detected only a few times. This chain uses TRBV4-2 with TRBJ2-3; a weak D match, TRBD2 (7 bases). Trimming took 0 bases from V and 4 from J, leaving 17 bases between them. The CDR3 length is 17 residues. CDR1 and CDR2 (germline): LGHNA, YNFKEQ. The CDR3 DNA is TGTGCCAGCAGCCAAGATCAGTCGGGGGGCGGTGCAGATACGCAGTATTTT. This sequence encodes CASSQDQSGGGADTQYF.

This rearrangement joins TRBV4-3 to TRBJ2-6, with a possible D match to TRBD2 (6 bases). The CDR3 has 16 amino acids. Germline-derived CDR1 and CDR2 are LGHNA and YSLEER. Trimming took off 3 bases at V and 0 bases at J, with 9 bases between the two ends. The CDR3: CASSQGLSSGANVLTF. The CDR3 DNA reads as TGCGCCAGCAGCCAGGGACTGAGCTCTGGGGCCAACGTCCTGACTTTC.

The genes are TRBV12-3 or TRBV12-4 and TRBJ2-3; D might be TRBD1 (5 bases). The CDR3 is 16 amino acids. V shed 6 bases and J shed 3 bases, with 19 bases lying between them. CDR3 residues: CASSPPGLVGTDTQYF. The CDR3 DNA is TGTGCCAGCAGCCCTCCAGGGTTGGTTGGAACAGATACGCAGTATTTT.

The chain links TRBV7-2 to TRBJ2-1; 8 bases are shared with TRBD2. CDR3 length: 16 amino acids. CDR1 is SGHTA, CDR2 FQGNSA, per germline. The V segment lost 5 bases and the J segment 9 bases; nucleotides outside the gene matches: 15. The CDR3 here is CASSRTSGLGGSEQFF. The DNA for the CDR3 is TGTGCCAGCAGCAGAACCTCGGGACTAGGAGGGAGTGAGCAGTTCTTC.

Only a few counts were recorded for this clonotype. CDR3 sequence reads: CASSSQGGDSPLHF. The CDR3 DNA follows: TGTGCCAGCAGCTCACAGGGTGGTGATTCACCCCTCCACTTT. The chain is built from TRBV6-6 and TRBJ1-6, with D perhaps TRBD1 (6 bases). This CDR3 region has 14 residues. Deletions cut 6 bases from V and 8 bases from J, with 14 bases between. Per the germline V gene, CDR1 is MNHNY and CDR2 is SVGAGI (reference sequence).

V is TRBV6-2 or TRBV6-3 and J is TRBJ2-3, with 7 positions matching TRBD1. Germline CDR1 is MNHEY and CDR2 is SVGEGT. The CDR3 is 15 amino acids. The V and J ends lost 5 bases and 1 base, in that order; junction bases with no gene match: 6. CDR3 sequence reads: CASSRSTGRTDTQYF. The CDR3 nucleotides read TGTGCCAGCAGTCGTTCGACAGGGCGCACAGATACGCAGTATTTT.

The CDR3 sequence is CASSRLGDTQYF. The DNA for the CDR3 is TGTGCCAGCAGCCGACTAGGTGATACGCAGTATTTT. This sequence joins TRBV12-3 or TRBV12-4 and TRBJ2-3; possible D gene TRBD2, 6 bases. V was pared by 6 bases and J by 6 bases, with 10 bases between. The CDR3 covers 12 residues.

The chain recombines TRBV6-2 or TRBV6-3 with TRBJ2-5, with a tentative D call TRBD2 (6 bases). The CDR3 has 15 amino acids. CDR1 and CDR2 (germline): MNHEY, SVGEGT. Deletions cut 4 bases from V and 2 bases from J, with 14 bases between. The chain's CDR3 is CASSSRRGRQETQYF. DNA of the CDR3: TGTGCCAGCAGTTCCCGGAGGGGCAGACAAGAGACCCAGTACTTC.

The chain couples TRBV12-5 to TRBJ2-5, with D tentatively TRBD1 (6 bases). The V and J ends lost 5 bases and 2 bases respectively, with 15 bases between them. The V gene's germline CDR1 is LGHNT and CDR2 FRNRAP. The CDR3 is made up of 15 amino acids. The CDR3 DNA sequence: TGTGCTAGTGGTCCAGGGGTTAACGTACAAGAGACCCAGTACTTC. This gives the protein CASGPGVNVQETQYF.

The rearrangement uses TRBV5-1 and TRBJ1-1; 7 bases map to TRBD1. The germline V gene encodes CDR1 SGHRS and CDR2 YFSETQ. This CDR3 spans 16 amino acids. The V segment lost 0 bases and the J segment 2 bases; nucleotides outside the gene matches: 7. The CDR3 is CASSLGQGGPNTEAFF. The CDR3 region has the DNA TGCGCCAGCAGCTTGGGGCAGGGGGGTCCCAACACTGAAGCTTTCTTT.

The chain has TRBV7-3 and TRBJ2-5; 10 nucleotides agree with TRBD2. Judging by the DNA end, TRBJ2-1 fits better; the J call may be wrong. The CDR3 consists of 15 residues. Germline CDR1 reads SGHTA; CDR2 reads FQGTGA. The CDR3 nucleotides read TGTGCCAGCAGCGAACTAGCGGGGTACCACAATGAGCAGTTCTTC. It translates to CASSELAGYHNEQFF.

V usage is TRBV29-1 and J usage is TRBJ1-5, with 12 bases identical to TRBD1. V shed 6 bases, J shed 1 base, and the junction held 4 bases outside the gene matches. The CDR3 is 15 amino acids. Germline lookup yields CDR1 SQVTM and CDR2 ANQGSEA. CDR3 residues: CSVSGTGGSNQPQHF. The CDR3 DNA reads as TGCAGCGTCTCCGGGACAGGGGGCAGCAATCAGCCCCAGCATTTT. Variable domain in full (rest from reference TRBV29-1 and TRBJ1-5): SAVISQKPSRDICQRGTSLTIQCQVDSQVTMMFWYRQQPGQSLTLIATANQGSEATYESGFVIDKFPISRPNLTFSTLTVSNMSPEDSSIYLCSVSGTGGSNQPQHFGDGTRLSIL.

Note on this clonotype: Relative to the germline gene, one junction end is altered; a read error may explain this. V is TRBV7-2 and J is TRBJ2-1, with 9 bases fitting TRBD1. Per germline, CDR1 SGHTA and CDR2 FQGNSA. The CDR3 length is 15 residues. The CDR3 DNA sequence: TGTGCCAGCAGCTTAGGAGGGACAGGGCCCAATGAGCACTTCTTC. It specifies CASSLGGTGPNEHFF.

This clonotype was counted between two and nine times. The V call is TRBV24-1, the J call TRBJ1-1; 9 nucleotides match TRBD1. The CDR3 is made up of 13 amino acids. V trimming: 4 bases; J trimming: 9 bases; junction bases outside the gene matches: 5. Germline V lookup: CDR1 KGHDR, CDR2 SFDVKD. The CDR3 sequence is CATSESGTGKAFF. CDR3 nucleotides: TGTGCCACCAGTGAGTCCGGGACAGGGAAAGCTTTCTTT.

This chain joins TRBV5-1 and TRBJ2-1, with 8 bases identical to TRBD2. This CDR3 has 15 amino acids. Germline V CDR1 and CDR2: SGHRS, YFSETQ. V lost 0 bases and J lost 3; bases outside the gene matches: 2. The chain's CDR3 is CASSLEGTSYNEQFF. The CDR3 DNA sequence: TGCGCCAGCAGCTTGGAGGGGACTAGCTACAATGAGCAGTTCTTC.